This TCR beta chain was sequenced during a study of T cell responses to AZD1222 COVID-19 vaccine. CDR3 length: 13 residues. Germline loops: CDR1 MNHEY, CDR2 SVGAGI. Deletions cut 8 bases from V and 0 bases from J, with 10 bases between. The protocol was immunoSEQ multiplex PCR, while the TCRdb copy is restricted to in-frame clones and leaves out a portion. In the table there are 100,000 to 150,000 clones, 75% to 95% of which are singletons. The chain joins TRBV6-5 to TRBJ1-2, with a weak D call TRBD1 (6 bases). The sample here was peripheral blood, taken 28 days after the second AZD1222 dose. The TCR comes from an adult who received the AZD1222 COVID-19 vaccine. CDR3 amino acids: CASGQPPNYGYTF. The CDR3 nucleotides read TGTGCCAGCGGACAGCCACCTAACTATGGCTACACCTTC.